This TCR beta chain derives from a study of T cell responses to AZD1222 COVID-19 vaccine. Notes on the study in general: Increased Spike-specific TCR breadth and depth were observed after two AZD1222 doses.

A word on this clone: Its antigen is not known.

The data were produced by immunoSEQ multiplex PCR, yet TCRdb's version contains in-frame clones alone and is incomplete. In the table there are 200,000 to 250,000 clones, roughly 94% of which are singletons. Trimming left V 9 bases short and J 8 bases short, with 11 bases between. Germline assignment: CDR1 MDHEN and CDR2 SYDVKM. The CDR3 totals 11 residues. Sequencing used peripheral blood, obtained 28 days after the second dose of the MenACWY control vaccine. The rearrangement links TRBV28 to TRBJ2-1; D remains unclear. This clonotype was obtained from an adult who received the MenACWY meningococcal vaccine as a control. This CDR3 reads CASSPSDEQFF. The CDR3 nucleotides read TGTGCCAGTTCCCCTTCGGATGAGCAGTTCTTC. The complete variable domain, with remaining parts taken from reference TRBV28 and TRBJ2-1, reads DVKVTQSSRYLVKRTGEKVFLECVQDMDHENMFWYRQDPGLGLRLIYFSYDVKMKEKGDIPEGYSVSREKKERFSLILESASTNQTSMYLCASSPSDEQFFGPGTRLTVL.